This record concerns one T cell receptor (beta chain) sequence. Patients had urothelial carcinoma that was locally advanced or metastatic. Trimming shortened V by 4 bases and J by 6 bases, and 13 bases separated the two germline ends. The germline V gene has CDR1 SGHDN and CDR2 FVKESK. This CDR3 is built from 14 residues. Here immunoSEQ multiplex PCR was the method, and the copy in TCRdb shows in-frame clones only, minus some. The repertoire has 70,000 to 90,000 clones, 82% of them found once; the top ten carry 9.5%. This sample was included in a study of PD-L1 blockade in urothelial cancer. Study-level background: Atezolizumab therapy began for patients in about 2014, dosed at 1,200 mg intravenously every 3 weeks. Blood samples contained a median about 150,000 T cells.

The sample in question was PBMCs, obtained around atezolizumab (anti-PD-L1) treatment. The rearrangement uses TRBV14 and TRBJ1-5; D perhaps matches TRBD1 (5 bases). The TCR was taken from a man between 65 and 85 years old with urothelial cancer. The CDR3 sequence is CASSPRQGSQPQHF. In DNA, the CDR3 is TGTGCCAGCAGCCCGCGTCAGGGTAGTCAGCCCCAGCATTTT.